This T cell receptor (beta chain) emerged from a study of Ad26.COV2.S vaccination and SARS-CoV-2 variants. Study-wide context: The study gave Ad26.COV2.S intramuscularly, once or twice 56 days apart.

There are 16 residues in the CDR3. The germline V gene encodes CDR1 MNHEY and CDR2 SVGEGT. With 0 bases clipped from V and 7 bases from J, the junction kept 8 bases outside the gene matches. On this clone itself: This sample also contains other DNA sequences that code for the same CDR3.

Indicated treatment: some 20 received Ad26.COV2.S at low or high dose, single or two shots; roughly 5 received placebo; per-sample allocation not given. Specimens were obtained on day 63 following the first vaccine or placebo injection. Only in-frame clones appear in the TCRdb table, and some are missing; sequencing was by immunoSEQ multiplex PCR. The sample holds more than 300,000 clones, more than 70% seen once. The V and J genes are TRBV6-2 or TRBV6-3 and TRBJ1-5, with 8 nucleotides matching TRBD1. This clonotype was obtained from a person between 18 and 60 years old who received the Ad26.COV2.S COVID-19 vaccine or a placebo. The material was peripheral blood, obtained in a trial of Ad26.COV2.S vaccine versus placebo. The chain's CDR3 is CASSYSSTGGRQPQHF. DNA of the CDR3: TGTGCCAGCAGTTACTCGTCCACAGGGGGAAGACAGCCCCAGCATTTT.